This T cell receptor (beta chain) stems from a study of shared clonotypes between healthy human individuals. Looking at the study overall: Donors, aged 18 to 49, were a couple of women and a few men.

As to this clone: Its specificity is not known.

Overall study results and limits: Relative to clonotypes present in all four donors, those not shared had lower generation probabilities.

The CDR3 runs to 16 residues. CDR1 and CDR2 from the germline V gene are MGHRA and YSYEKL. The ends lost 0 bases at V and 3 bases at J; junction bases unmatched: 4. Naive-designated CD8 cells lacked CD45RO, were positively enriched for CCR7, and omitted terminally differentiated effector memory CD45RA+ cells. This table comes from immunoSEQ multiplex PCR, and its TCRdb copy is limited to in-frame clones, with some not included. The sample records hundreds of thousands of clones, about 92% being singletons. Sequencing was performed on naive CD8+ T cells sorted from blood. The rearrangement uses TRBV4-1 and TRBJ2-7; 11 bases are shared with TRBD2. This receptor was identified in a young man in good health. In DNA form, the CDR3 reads TGCGCCAGCAGCCAAGATTCGGGACTAGCGGACTACGAGCAGTACTTC. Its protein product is CASSQDSGLADYEQYF.